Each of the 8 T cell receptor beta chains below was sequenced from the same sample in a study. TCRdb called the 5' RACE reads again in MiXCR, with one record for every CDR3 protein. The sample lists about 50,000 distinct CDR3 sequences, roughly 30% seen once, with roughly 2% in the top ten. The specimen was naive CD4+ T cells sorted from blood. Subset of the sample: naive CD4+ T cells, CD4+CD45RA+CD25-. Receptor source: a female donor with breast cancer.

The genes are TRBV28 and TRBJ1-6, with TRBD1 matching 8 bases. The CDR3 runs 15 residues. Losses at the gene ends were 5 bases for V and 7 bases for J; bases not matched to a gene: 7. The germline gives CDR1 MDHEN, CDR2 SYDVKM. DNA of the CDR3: TGTGCCAGCAGTAAAACCGGGACAGGAAATTCACCCCTCCACTTT. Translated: CASSKTGTGNSPLHF.

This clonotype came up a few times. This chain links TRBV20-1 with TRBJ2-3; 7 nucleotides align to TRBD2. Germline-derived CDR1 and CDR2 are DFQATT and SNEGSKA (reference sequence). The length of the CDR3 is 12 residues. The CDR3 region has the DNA TGCAGGATGGGAGGGAGGGCAGATACGCAGTATTTT. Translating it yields CRMGGRADTQYF.

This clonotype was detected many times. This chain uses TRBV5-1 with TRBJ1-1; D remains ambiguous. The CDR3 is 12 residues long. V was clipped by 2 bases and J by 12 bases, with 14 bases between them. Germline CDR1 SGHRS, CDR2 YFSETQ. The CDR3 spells CASSFTTLGTFF. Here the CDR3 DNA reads TGCGCCAGCAGCTTTACGACATTGGGGACTTTCTTT.

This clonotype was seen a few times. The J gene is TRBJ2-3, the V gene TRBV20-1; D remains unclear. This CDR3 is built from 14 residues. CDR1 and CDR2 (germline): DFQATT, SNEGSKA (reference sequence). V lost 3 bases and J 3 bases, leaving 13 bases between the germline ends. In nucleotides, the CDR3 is TGCAGTGCTAGGGATCCTCTCTTGACAGATACGCAGTATTTT. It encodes CSARDPLLTDTQYF.

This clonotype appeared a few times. The chain's CDR3 is CASSRVLNTEAFF. The CDR3 region has the DNA TGCGCCAGCAGCCGGGTCCTGAACACTGAAGCTTTCTTT. The rearrangement joins TRBV5-1 to TRBJ1-1; unclear D gene. CDR3 length: 13 amino acids. Germline V CDR1 and CDR2: SGHRS, YFSETQ. Trimming shortened V by 4 bases and J by 0 bases, and 7 bases separated the two germline ends.

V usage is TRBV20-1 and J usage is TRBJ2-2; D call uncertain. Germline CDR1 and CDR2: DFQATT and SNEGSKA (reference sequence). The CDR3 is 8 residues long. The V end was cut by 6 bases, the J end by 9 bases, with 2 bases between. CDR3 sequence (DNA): TGCAGTGCCAGGGAGCTGTTTTTT. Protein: CSARELFF.

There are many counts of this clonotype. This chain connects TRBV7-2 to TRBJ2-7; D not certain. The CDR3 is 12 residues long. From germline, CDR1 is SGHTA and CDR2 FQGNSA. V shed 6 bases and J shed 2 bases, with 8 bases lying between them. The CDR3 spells CASSHSTYEQYF. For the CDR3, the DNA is TGTGCCAGCAGTCATTCAACCTACGAGCAGTACTTC.

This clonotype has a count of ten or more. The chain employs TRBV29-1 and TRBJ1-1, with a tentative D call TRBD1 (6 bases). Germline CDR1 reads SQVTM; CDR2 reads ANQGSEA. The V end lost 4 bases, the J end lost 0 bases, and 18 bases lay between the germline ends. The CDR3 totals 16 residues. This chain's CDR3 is CSVAQPKTGLNTEAFF. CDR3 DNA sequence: TGCAGCGTTGCCCAACCAAAGACAGGACTGAACACTGAAGCTTTCTTT.